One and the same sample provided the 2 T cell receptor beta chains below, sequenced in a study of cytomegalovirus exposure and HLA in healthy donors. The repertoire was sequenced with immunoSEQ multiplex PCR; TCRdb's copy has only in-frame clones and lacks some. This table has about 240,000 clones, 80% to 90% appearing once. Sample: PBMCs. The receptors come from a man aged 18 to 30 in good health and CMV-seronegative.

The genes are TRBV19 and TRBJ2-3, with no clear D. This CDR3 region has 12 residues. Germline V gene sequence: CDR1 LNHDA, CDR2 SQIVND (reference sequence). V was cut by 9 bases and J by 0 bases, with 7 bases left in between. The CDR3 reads CASRASTDTQYF. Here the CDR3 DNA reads TGTGCCAGCAGAGCGAGCACAGATACGCAGTATTTT.

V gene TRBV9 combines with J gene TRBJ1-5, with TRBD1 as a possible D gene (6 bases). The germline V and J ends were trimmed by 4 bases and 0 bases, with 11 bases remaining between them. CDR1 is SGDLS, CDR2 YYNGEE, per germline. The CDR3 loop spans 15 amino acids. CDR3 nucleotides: TGTGCCAGCAGCCCAGGGGAGCATAGCAATCAGCCCCAGCATTTT. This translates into CASSPGEHSNQPQHF.